These T cell receptor beta chains were read from a single sample in a study of T-cell reconstitution after alpha-beta-depleted transplantation in children. TCRdb passed the PCR reads through MiXCR, listing each CDR3 protein once. The table records around 120,000 distinct CDR3 sequences, approximately 22% of them present only once. The sample was PBMCs, mostly from graft donor cells, taken 180 days after TCRalphabeta/CD19-depleted stem cell transplant. These receptors were obtained from a male patient aged 2-15 years who had a stem cell transplant for chronic granulomatous disease, so the T cells may come from the graft donor. The CDR3 runs from the conserved cysteine through the conserved F or W. The order of the fields is J gene, D gene, V gene, CDR3 length, clone size, CDR3 protein, CDR3 DNA. The D gene is left open where the match is weak. Size is stated for part of the rows, as once, few or many counts, or as a class when the clone is expanded.

J gene: TRBJ2-2; D gene: TRBD2; V gene: TRBV12-3/TRBV12-4; CDR3 length: 15; clone size: many; CDR3 protein: CASSFPAGGPGELFF; CDR3 DNA: TGTGCCAGCAGTTTTCCCGCGGGGGGGCCCGGGGAGCTGTTTTTT
J gene: TRBJ1-4; D gene: -; V gene: TRBV3-1; CDR3 length: 14; clone size: -; CDR3 protein: CASSRTVTNEKLFF; CDR3 DNA: TGTGCCAGCAGCCGGACGGTAACTAATGAAAAACTGTTTTTT
J gene: TRBJ2-4; D gene: -; V gene: TRBV15; CDR3 length: 13; clone size: -; CDR3 protein: CATSGRGENIQYF; CDR3 DNA: TGTGCCACCAGCGGTCGGGGAGAAAACATTCAGTACTTC
J gene: TRBJ2-7; D gene: -; V gene: TRBV5-4; CDR3 length: 19; clone size: few; CDR3 protein: CASSLGGRGMVTVSYEQYF; CDR3 DNA: TGTGCCAGCAGCTTGGGGGGCAGGGGTATGGTTACCGTTTCCTACGAGCAGTACTTC
J gene: TRBJ2-1; D gene: TRBD1; V gene: TRBV20-1; CDR3 length: 13; clone size: -; CDR3 protein: CSAGTGPYNEQFF; CDR3 DNA: TGCAGTGCTGGGACAGGGCCCTACAATGAGCAGTTCTTC
J gene: TRBJ2-7; D gene: -; V gene: TRBV20-1; CDR3 length: 10; clone size: few; CDR3 protein: CSARQDRQYF; CDR3 DNA: TGCAGTGCTAGGCAGGACAGGCAGTACTTC
J gene: TRBJ2-1; D gene: -; V gene: TRBV10-3; CDR3 length: 15; clone size: -; CDR3 protein: CAISVSGSSYNEQFF; CDR3 DNA: TGTGCCATCAGTGTTTCGGGGAGCTCCTACAATGAGCAGTTCTTC
J gene: TRBJ2-5; D gene: -; V gene: TRBV18; CDR3 length: 14; clone size: many; CDR3 protein: CASSPQNNQETQYF; CDR3 DNA: TGTGCCAGCTCACCACAGAATAACCAAGAGACCCAGTACTTC
J gene: TRBJ1-5; D gene: -; V gene: TRBV5-1; CDR3 length: 14; clone size: -; CDR3 protein: CASSWDGSNQPQHF; CDR3 DNA: TGCGCCAGCAGCTGGGACGGTAGCAATCAGCCCCAGCATTTT
J gene: TRBJ2-5; D gene: -; V gene: TRBV28; CDR3 length: 13; clone size: many; CDR3 protein: CASVGSPGETQYF; CDR3 DNA: TGTGCCAGCGTCGGAAGTCCGGGGGAGACCCAGTACTTC
J gene: TRBJ1-1; D gene: -; V gene: TRBV20-1; CDR3 length: 16; clone size: -; CDR3 protein: CSARDDAGWRNTEAFF; CDR3 DNA: TGCAGTGCTAGAGACGACGCGGGATGGAGGAACACTGAAGCTTTCTTT
J gene: TRBJ2-4; D gene: TRBD2; V gene: TRBV12-3/TRBV12-4; CDR3 length: 17; clone size: once; CDR3 protein: CASSWGRAIFGKNIQYF; CDR3 DNA: TGTGCCAGCAGTTGGGGGAGGGCCATTTTCGGCAAAAACATTCAGTACTTC
J gene: TRBJ2-1; D gene: -; V gene: TRBV7-2; CDR3 length: 15; clone size: -; CDR3 protein: CASSLAEGSYNEQFF; CDR3 DNA: TGTGCCAGCAGCTTAGCTGAGGGGTCCTACAATGAGCAGTTCTTC
J gene: TRBJ2-2; D gene: -; V gene: TRBV9; CDR3 length: 14; clone size: many; CDR3 protein: CASSVEGSTGELFF; CDR3 DNA: TGTGCCAGCAGCGTAGAGGGGAGCACCGGGGAGCTGTTTTTT
J gene: TRBJ2-1; D gene: -; V gene: TRBV20-1; CDR3 length: 14; clone size: many; CDR3 protein: CSASGLANYNEQFF; CDR3 DNA: TGCAGTGCTAGTGGTCTAGCGAACTACAATGAGCAGTTCTTC
J gene: TRBJ2-7; D gene: TRBD2; V gene: TRBV7-6; CDR3 length: 14; clone size: few; CDR3 protein: CASSSQPREGEQYF; CDR3 DNA: TGTGCCAGCAGCTCTCAACCACGGGAGGGCGAGCAGTACTTC
J gene: TRBJ2-1; D gene: TRBD2; V gene: TRBV12-3/TRBV12-4; CDR3 length: 14; clone size: -; CDR3 protein: CASSPSGRPNEQFF; CDR3 DNA: TGTGCCAGCAGTCCTAGCGGGAGACCAAATGAGCAGTTCTTC
J gene: TRBJ2-1; D gene: TRBD2; V gene: TRBV20-1; CDR3 length: 16; clone size: few; CDR3 protein: CSASLREGRRRGEQFF; CDR3 DNA: TGCAGTGCTAGCTTGCGGGAGGGCCGGAGGAGAGGTGAGCAGTTCTTC
J gene: TRBJ2-3; D gene: -; V gene: TRBV15; CDR3 length: 15; clone size: -; CDR3 protein: CATSRDQGHQDTQYF; CDR3 DNA: TGTGCCACCAGCAGAGATCAAGGCCACCAGGATACGCAGTATTTT
J gene: TRBJ1-1; D gene: -; V gene: TRBV5-1; CDR3 length: 13; clone size: -; CDR3 protein: CVSMSAGETEAFF; CDR3 DNA: TGCGTCAGCATGTCTGCTGGGGAAACTGAAGCTTTCTTT
J gene: TRBJ2-7; D gene: -; V gene: TRBV14; CDR3 length: 14; clone size: many; CDR3 protein: CASRPSGSRGEQYF; CDR3 DNA: TGTGCCAGCAGACCATCTGGGTCACGGGGCGAGCAGTACTTC
J gene: TRBJ2-3; D gene: -; V gene: TRBV28; CDR3 length: 16; clone size: -; CDR3 protein: CASSPLWPFHTDTQYF; CDR3 DNA: TGTGCCAGCAGCCCCTTATGGCCCTTTCACACAGATACGCAGTATTTT
J gene: TRBJ1-2; D gene: -; V gene: TRBV19; CDR3 length: 13; clone size: -; CDR3 protein: CASSIDTLYGYTF; CDR3 DNA: TGTGCCAGTAGTATCGACACCCTCTATGGCTACACCTTC
J gene: TRBJ2-1; D gene: -; V gene: TRBV15; CDR3 length: 18; clone size: few; CDR3 protein: CATSRPTGLMSSYNEQFF; CDR3 DNA: TGTGCCACCAGCAGACCTACCGGGTTGATGAGCTCCTACAATGAGCAGTTCTTC
J gene: TRBJ1-5; D gene: -; V gene: TRBV12-3/TRBV12-4; CDR3 length: 14; clone size: few; CDR3 protein: CASAAYGSYQPQHF; CDR3 DNA: TGTGCCAGCGCAGCGTACGGATCTTATCAGCCCCAGCATTTT
J gene: TRBJ1-1; D gene: -; V gene: TRBV5-6; CDR3 length: 14; clone size: -; CDR3 protein: CASSLFEGGTEAFF; CDR3 DNA: TGTGCCAGCAGCTTATTTGAGGGAGGGACTGAAGCTTTCTTT
J gene: TRBJ2-1; D gene: TRBD2; V gene: TRBV7-3; CDR3 length: 15; clone size: few; CDR3 protein: CASSVSGTIYNEQFF; CDR3 DNA: TGTGCCAGCAGCGTATCCGGGACTATATACAATGAGCAGTTCTTC
J gene: TRBJ1-5; D gene: -; V gene: TRBV12-3/TRBV12-4; CDR3 length: 13; clone size: once; CDR3 protein: CASSLRGIQPQHF; CDR3 DNA: TGTGCCAGCAGTTTGAGAGGGATTCAGCCCCAGCATTTT
J gene: TRBJ2-1; D gene: -; V gene: TRBV29-1; CDR3 length: 13; clone size: many; CDR3 protein: CSVESGNHNEQFF; CDR3 DNA: TGCAGCGTTGAGTCCGGAAATCACAATGAGCAGTTCTTC
J gene: TRBJ2-2; D gene: -; V gene: TRBV12-3/TRBV12-4; CDR3 length: 15; clone size: many; CDR3 protein: CASSFGLPNTGELFF; CDR3 DNA: TGTGCCAGCAGTTTCGGACTCCCGAACACCGGGGAGCTGTTTTTT
J gene: TRBJ1-1; D gene: -; V gene: TRBV20-1; CDR3 length: 11; clone size: many; CDR3 protein: CSASRGTEAFF; CDR3 DNA: TGCAGTGCTAGCAGGGGCACTGAAGCTTTCTTT
J gene: TRBJ2-5; D gene: -; V gene: TRBV20-1; CDR3 length: 13; clone size: many; CDR3 protein: CSARDTVQETQYF; CDR3 DNA: TGCAGTGCTAGAGACACGGTCCAAGAGACCCAGTACTTC
J gene: TRBJ2-7; D gene: -; V gene: TRBV20-1; CDR3 length: 15; clone size: many; CDR3 protein: CSARVMGESSYEQYF; CDR3 DNA: TGCAGTGCCCGGGTGATGGGGGAAAGTTCCTACGAGCAGTACTTC
J gene: TRBJ1-2; D gene: -; V gene: TRBV12-3/TRBV12-4; CDR3 length: 17; clone size: many; CDR3 protein: CASTSLAETPETYGYTF; CDR3 DNA: TGTGCCAGCACCTCCTTGGCGGAAACCCCCGAGACTTATGGCTACACCTTC
J gene: TRBJ2-7; D gene: TRBD2; V gene: TRBV7-1; CDR3 length: 19; clone size: -; CDR3 protein: CASSNPGGLAGLRPYEQYF; CDR3 DNA: TGTGCCAGCAGCAATCCTGGCGGGCTAGCGGGTTTGCGTCCCTACGAGCAGTACTTC
J gene: TRBJ2-1; D gene: -; V gene: TRBV25-1; CDR3 length: 13; clone size: many; CDR3 protein: CASLQSPYNEQFF; CDR3 DNA: TGTGCTTCCCTGCAGTCCCCGTACAATGAGCAGTTCTTC
J gene: TRBJ2-5; D gene: -; V gene: TRBV12-3/TRBV12-4; CDR3 length: 13; clone size: many; CDR3 protein: CASSPAVQETQYF; CDR3 DNA: TGTGCCAGCAGTCCCGCGGTCCAAGAGACCCAGTACTTC